This T cell receptor (beta chain) came from a study of OX40 agonist ivuxolimab in advanced cancers. Study-wide context: Mean age around 60 years, range 23 to 79; around 80% male. The study, taken as a whole, reports: Among expanded peripheral T cells, antigen specificity went undetermined. Clonal expansion by week 6 occurred in CD4+ and CD8+ blood T cells (at 0.1 to 3.0 mg/kg).

CDR3 size: 15 residues. V was trimmed by 4 bases and J by 3 bases, leaving 14 bases between them. The V gene's germline CDR1 is SGHDT and CDR2 YYEEEE. To note about this clone: Its specificity is unknown.

Libraries were prepared by immunoSEQ multiplex PCR; TCRdb keeps only in-frame clonotypes and omits some of them. Here the sample spans fewer than 75,000 clones, roughly 85% being singletons. The TCR comes from an adult with an advanced solid tumor such as melanoma, head and neck, liver or kidney cancer. This specimen consisted of CD4+ or CD8+ T cells sorted from blood, obtained in a trial of the OX40 agonist ivuxolimab. The chain combines TRBV5-6 with TRBJ2-4; a possible D gene is TRBD2 (6 bases). This chain's CDR3 is CASSPTGGIKNIQYF. CDR3 DNA: TGTGCCAGCAGCCCCACCGGAGGGATCAAAAACATTCAGTACTTC.